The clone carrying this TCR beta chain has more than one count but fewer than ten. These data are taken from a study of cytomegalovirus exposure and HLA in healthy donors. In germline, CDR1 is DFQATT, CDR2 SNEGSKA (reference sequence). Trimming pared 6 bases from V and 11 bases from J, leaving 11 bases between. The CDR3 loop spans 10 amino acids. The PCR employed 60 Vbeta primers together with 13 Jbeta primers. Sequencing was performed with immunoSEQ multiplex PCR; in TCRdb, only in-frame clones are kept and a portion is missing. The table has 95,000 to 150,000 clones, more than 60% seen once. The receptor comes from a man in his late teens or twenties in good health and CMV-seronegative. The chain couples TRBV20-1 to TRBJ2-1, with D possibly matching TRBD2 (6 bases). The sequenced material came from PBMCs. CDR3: CSATGLQQFF. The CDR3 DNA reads TGCAGTGCAACGGGACTTCAGCAGTTCTTC.